This is a list of T cell receptor beta chains from one sample in a study of OX40 agonist ivuxolimab in advanced cancers. TCRdb keeps only in-frame clones here, not all; method: immunoSEQ multiplex PCR. The sample records under 13,000 clones, 65% to 80% being singletons. The sample in question was CD4+ or CD8+ T cells sorted from blood, obtained in a trial of the OX40 agonist ivuxolimab. All receptors come from an adult with an advanced solid tumor such as melanoma, head and neck, liver or kidney cancer. CDR3s include the opening cysteine and the closing phenylalanine or tryptophan. A D gene is named only where the DNA matches it firmly. For some rows the clone size is stated as once, few or many, or as a class when expanded; others skip it.

CDR3 DNA: TGTGCCAGCAGCGTAGGGTACAGGGGGCAAGAGACCCAGTACTTC
CDR3 protein: CASSVGYRGQETQYF
clone size: .
J gene: TRBJ2-5
V gene: TRBV9
D gene: TRBD1

CDR3 DNA: TGTGCCAGCAGCTCCCTCCCGGGACTAGCCTCCGGGGAGCTGTTTTTT
CDR3 protein: CASSSLPGLASGELFF
clone size: .
J gene: TRBJ2-2
V gene: TRBV7-9
D gene: TRBD2

CDR3 DNA: TGTGCCAGCAGCTTAGCGCGGGACGTCACCTACGAGCAGTACTTC
CDR3 protein: CASSLARDVTYEQYF
clone size: .
J gene: TRBJ2-7
V gene: TRBV7-9
D gene: .

CDR3 DNA: TGTGCCAGCAGCTCCGATTCCGTTGGGACAGGGGTCGCAAATGAGCAGTTCTTC
CDR3 protein: CASSSDSVGTGVANEQFF
clone size: .
J gene: TRBJ2-1
V gene: TRBV7-6
D gene: TRBD1

CDR3 DNA: TGTGCCAGCAGCTTTGTCTCAAACACCGGGGAGCTGTTTTTT
CDR3 protein: CASSFVSNTGELFF
clone size: .
J gene: TRBJ2-2
V gene: TRBV7-9
D gene: .

CDR3 DNA: TGTGCCAGCAGCCCGGGGCCGGGGGAGGGCGTGAACGAGCAGTACTTC
CDR3 protein: CASSPGPGEGVNEQYF
clone size: .
J gene: TRBJ2-7
V gene: TRBV11-2
D gene: TRBD2

CDR3 DNA: TGCAGCGTTGAAGAGCCCCTTAGCGGGGGCTCCTACAATGAGCAGTTCTTC
CDR3 protein: CSVEEPLSGGSYNEQFF
clone size: .
J gene: TRBJ2-1
V gene: TRBV29-1
D gene: TRBD2

CDR3 DNA: TGTGCCAGTAACCCGGACAGGAGCTCCTACAATGAGCAGTTCTTC
CDR3 protein: CASNPDRSSYNEQFF
clone size: .
J gene: TRBJ2-1
V gene: TRBV19
D gene: TRBD1

CDR3 DNA: TGTGCCAGCAGCCAAGATTTTTTGGCGGCAGTCGATCCAGATACGCAGTATTTT
CDR3 protein: CASSQDFLAAVDPDTQYF
clone size: .
J gene: TRBJ2-3
V gene: TRBV4-2
D gene: .

CDR3 DNA: TGTGCCAGCAGCCAAGATGGGGGCGGGGAGCTGTTTTTT
CDR3 protein: CASSQDGGGELFF
clone size: medium-sized
J gene: TRBJ2-2
V gene: TRBV4-2
D gene: .

CDR3 DNA: TGTGCCAGCAGCTTCGCCGGGACAGGGGGGGGCTACACCTTC
CDR3 protein: CASSFAGTGGGYTF
clone size: .
J gene: TRBJ1-2
V gene: TRBV5-4
D gene: TRBD1

CDR3 DNA: TGTGCCAGCAGACCCGATATTTTCTCTGGGGCCAACGTCCTGACTTTC
CDR3 protein: CASRPDIFSGANVLTF
clone size: .
J gene: TRBJ2-6
V gene: TRBV5-5
D gene: .

CDR3 DNA: TGTGCCAGCAGCTTAGGGGCAACCTACAATGAGCAGTTCTTC
CDR3 protein: CASSLGATYNEQFF
clone size: .
J gene: TRBJ2-1
V gene: TRBV7-6
D gene: .

CDR3 DNA: TGTGCCAGCAGCGCCAGCGGGAGCCGGTACGAGCAGTACTTC
CDR3 protein: CASSASGSRYEQYF
clone size: once
J gene: TRBJ2-7
V gene: TRBV9
D gene: TRBD2

CDR3 DNA: TGTGCCAGCAGCTTAGGTGGGAAACTAACTTTT
CDR3 protein: CASSLGGKLTF
clone size: .
J gene: TRBJ1-5
V gene: TRBV7-2
D gene: .

CDR3 DNA: TGTGCCAGCAGCGTGGGGGGAACTGAAGCTTTCTTT
CDR3 protein: CASSVGGTEAFF
clone size: .
J gene: TRBJ1-1
V gene: TRBV9
D gene: .

CDR3 DNA: TGTGCCAGCAGCCAACCGGGACAGAAAAACTATGGCTACACCTTC
CDR3 protein: CASSQPGQKNYGYTF
clone size: .
J gene: TRBJ1-2
V gene: TRBV7-9
D gene: TRBD1

CDR3 DNA: TGTGCCTGGAGTGGGCCGGGAAAGGGTGGCCAAGAGACCCAGTACTTC
CDR3 protein: CAWSGPGKGGQETQYF
clone size: .
J gene: TRBJ2-5
V gene: TRBV30
D gene: .

CDR3 DNA: TGTGCCAGCAGTTTACAGTTGGGGTCCGGGGGGGAGCAGTACTTC
CDR3 protein: CASSLQLGSGGEQYF
clone size: .
J gene: TRBJ2-5
V gene: TRBV27
D gene: TRBD2

CDR3 DNA: TGTGCCAGCAGCTTAACCGGACTAGGCTACGAGCAGTACTTC
CDR3 protein: CASSLTGLGYEQYF
clone size: once
J gene: TRBJ2-7
V gene: TRBV5-6
D gene: TRBD2

CDR3 DNA: TGCGCCAGCAGTGAGGGCAGGGAGTATGGCTACACCTTC
CDR3 protein: CASSEGREYGYTF
clone size: .
J gene: TRBJ1-2
V gene: TRBV10-2
D gene: .

CDR3 DNA: TGTGCCAGTAGTAACAGCTTGAACACTGAAGCTTTCTTT
CDR3 protein: CASSNSLNTEAFF
clone size: few
J gene: TRBJ1-1
V gene: TRBV19
D gene: .

CDR3 DNA: TGTGCCAGCTCTCCGGATCTAGCGGGGGGCCTAGCCAAAAACATTCAGTACTTC
CDR3 protein: CASSPDLAGGLAKNIQYF
clone size: .
J gene: TRBJ2-4
V gene: TRBV18
D gene: TRBD2

CDR3 DNA: TGTGCCAGCAGCGCCTTAGCGAGCTCCTACAATGAGCAGTTCTTC
CDR3 protein: CASSALASSYNEQFF
clone size: few
J gene: TRBJ2-1
V gene: TRBV7-2
D gene: .

CDR3 DNA: TGTGCCAGCAGGTCAGGGAGGGGTACTGAAGCTTTCTTT
CDR3 protein: CASRSGRGTEAFF
clone size: .
J gene: TRBJ1-1
V gene: TRBV27
D gene: .

CDR3 DNA: TGTGCCAGCCGGAGAACTGGGGCCAACGTCCTGACTTTC
CDR3 protein: CASRRTGANVLTF
clone size: .
J gene: TRBJ2-6
V gene: TRBV6-5
D gene: .

CDR3 DNA: TGTGCCTGGAGTTTGGGAGGGAACCCCTACGAGCAGTACTTC
CDR3 protein: CAWSLGGNPYEQYF
clone size: once
J gene: TRBJ2-7
V gene: TRBV30
D gene: TRBD2

CDR3 DNA: TGTGCCAGCAGCTTAGAATCCAACCCGGCGTACTTC
CDR3 protein: CASSLESNPAYF
clone size: .
J gene: TRBJ2-4
V gene: TRBV7-9
D gene: .

CDR3 DNA: TGTGCCATCAGCGGGACAGGGATCCCCTCCTACGAGCAGTACTTC
CDR3 protein: CAISGTGIPSYEQYF
clone size: .
J gene: TRBJ2-7
V gene: TRBV10-3
D gene: TRBD1